Detailed here is one T cell receptor (beta chain). This entry is derived from a study of blood T cell repertoires in COVID-19. The CDR3 is 13 amino acids. Germline CDR1 is MNHEY and CDR2 is SVGAGI. V shed 5 bases and J shed 4 bases, with 12 bases lying between them. Study processing details: From reference gene primer amplification, estimates of nucleated cell counts were derived. Libraries were prepared by immunoSEQ multiplex PCR; TCRdb keeps only in-frame clonotypes and omits some of them. V and J calls and clone size are given by that table; D and trimming were obtained from the DNA. This table holds around 130,000 clones, around 83% found once.

Sequences were obtained from peripheral blood. The rearrangement links TRBV6-5 to TRBJ2-7; D might be TRBD1 (6 bases). This clonotype was sampled from a human donor in a cohort sampled during active COVID-19. CDR3 loop: CASSPNRAYEQYF. CDR3 coding DNA: TGTGCCAGCAGTCCCAACAGGGCTTACGAGCAGTACTTC.